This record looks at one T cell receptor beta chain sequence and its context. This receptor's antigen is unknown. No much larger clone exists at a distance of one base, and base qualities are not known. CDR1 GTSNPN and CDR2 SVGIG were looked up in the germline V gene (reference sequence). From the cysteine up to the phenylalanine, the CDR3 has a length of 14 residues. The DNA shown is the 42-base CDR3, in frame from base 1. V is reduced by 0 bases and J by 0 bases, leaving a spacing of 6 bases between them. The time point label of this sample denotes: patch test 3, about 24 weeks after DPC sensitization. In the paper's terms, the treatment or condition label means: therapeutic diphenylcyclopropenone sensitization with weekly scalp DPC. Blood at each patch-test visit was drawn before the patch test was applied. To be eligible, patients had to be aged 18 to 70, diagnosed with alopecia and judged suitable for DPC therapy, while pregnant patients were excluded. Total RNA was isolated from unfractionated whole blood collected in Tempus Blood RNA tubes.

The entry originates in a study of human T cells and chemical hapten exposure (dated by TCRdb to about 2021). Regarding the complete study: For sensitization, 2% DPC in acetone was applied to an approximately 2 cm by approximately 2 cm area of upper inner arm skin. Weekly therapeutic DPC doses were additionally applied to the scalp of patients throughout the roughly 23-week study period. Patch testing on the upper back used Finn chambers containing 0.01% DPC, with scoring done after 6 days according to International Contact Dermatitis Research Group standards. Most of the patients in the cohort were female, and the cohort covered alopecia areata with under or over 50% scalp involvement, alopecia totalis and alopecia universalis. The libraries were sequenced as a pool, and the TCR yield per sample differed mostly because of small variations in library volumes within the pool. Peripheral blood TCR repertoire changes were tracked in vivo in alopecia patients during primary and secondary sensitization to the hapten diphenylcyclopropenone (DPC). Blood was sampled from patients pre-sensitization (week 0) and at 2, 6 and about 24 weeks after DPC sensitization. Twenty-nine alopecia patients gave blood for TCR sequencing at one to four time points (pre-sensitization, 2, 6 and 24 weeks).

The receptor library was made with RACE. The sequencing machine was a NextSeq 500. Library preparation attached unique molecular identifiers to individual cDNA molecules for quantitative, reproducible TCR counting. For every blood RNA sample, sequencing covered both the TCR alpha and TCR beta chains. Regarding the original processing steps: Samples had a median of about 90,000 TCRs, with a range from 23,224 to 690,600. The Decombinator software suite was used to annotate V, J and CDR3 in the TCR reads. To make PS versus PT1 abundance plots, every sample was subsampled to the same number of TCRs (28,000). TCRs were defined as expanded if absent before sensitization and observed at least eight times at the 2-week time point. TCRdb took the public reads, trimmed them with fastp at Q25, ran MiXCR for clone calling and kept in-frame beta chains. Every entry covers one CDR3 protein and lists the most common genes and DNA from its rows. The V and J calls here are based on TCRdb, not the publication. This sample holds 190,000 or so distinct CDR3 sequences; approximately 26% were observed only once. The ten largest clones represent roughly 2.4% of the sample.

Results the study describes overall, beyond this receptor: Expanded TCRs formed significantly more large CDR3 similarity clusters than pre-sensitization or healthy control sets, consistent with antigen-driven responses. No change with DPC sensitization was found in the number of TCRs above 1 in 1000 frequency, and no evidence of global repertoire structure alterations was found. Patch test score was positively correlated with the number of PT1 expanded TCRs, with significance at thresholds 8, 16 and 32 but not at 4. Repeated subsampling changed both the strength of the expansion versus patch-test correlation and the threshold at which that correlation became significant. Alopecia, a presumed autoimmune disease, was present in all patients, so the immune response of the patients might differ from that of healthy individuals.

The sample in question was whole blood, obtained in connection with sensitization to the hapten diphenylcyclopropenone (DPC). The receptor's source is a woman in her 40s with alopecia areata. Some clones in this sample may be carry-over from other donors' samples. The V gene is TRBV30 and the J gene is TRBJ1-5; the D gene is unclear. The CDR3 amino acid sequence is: CAWSVHGSNQPQHF. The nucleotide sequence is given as TGTGCCTGGAGTGTACACGGTAGCAATCAGCCCCAGCATTTT.